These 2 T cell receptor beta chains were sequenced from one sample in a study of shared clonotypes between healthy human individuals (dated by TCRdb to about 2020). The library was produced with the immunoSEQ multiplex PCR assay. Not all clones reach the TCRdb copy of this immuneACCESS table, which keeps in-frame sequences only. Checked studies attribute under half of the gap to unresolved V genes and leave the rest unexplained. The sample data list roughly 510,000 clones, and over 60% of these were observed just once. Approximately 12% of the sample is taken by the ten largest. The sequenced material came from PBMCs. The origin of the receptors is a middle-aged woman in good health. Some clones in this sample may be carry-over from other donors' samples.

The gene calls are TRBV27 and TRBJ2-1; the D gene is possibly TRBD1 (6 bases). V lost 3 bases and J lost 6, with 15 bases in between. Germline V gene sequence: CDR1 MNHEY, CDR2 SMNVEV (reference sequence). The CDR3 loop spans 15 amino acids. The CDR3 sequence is CASSFRQVGSNEQFF. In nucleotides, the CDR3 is TGTGCCAGCAGTTTCAGACAGGTCGGAAGCAATGAGCAGTTCTTC.

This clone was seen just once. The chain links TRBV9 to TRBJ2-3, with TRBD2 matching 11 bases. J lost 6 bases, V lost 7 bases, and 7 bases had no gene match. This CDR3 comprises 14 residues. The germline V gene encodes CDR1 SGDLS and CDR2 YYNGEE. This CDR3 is CASQSIAGGDTQYF. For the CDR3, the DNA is TGTGCCAGCCAGTCGATAGCGGGAGGGGATACGCAGTATTTT.